The 16 T cell receptor beta chains below were found in one sample sequenced in a study of cytomegalovirus exposure and HLA in healthy donors. The PCR made use of 60 Vbeta and 13 Jbeta primers. Produced via immunoSEQ multiplex PCR; TCRdb's table is partial and in-frame only. The data contain about 70,000 clones, 60% to 65% of them singletons. Sequencing was done on a sample of PBMCs. All receptors derive from a man younger than 45 in good health and CMV-seronegative.

The rearrangement uses TRBV30 and TRBJ2-6; D is uncertain. V was trimmed by 0 bases and J by 4 bases, leaving 7 bases between them. Germline values: CDR1 GTSNPN, CDR2 SVGIG (reference sequence). The CDR3 sequence is 14 residues long. The chain's CDR3 is CAWSVLYGANVLTF. CDR3 nucleotide sequence: TGTGCCTGGAGTGTACTCTACGGGGCCAACGTCCTGACTTTC.

The chain has TRBV2 and TRBJ1-6; no definite D call. This CDR3 is 16 amino acids long. Germline values: CDR1 SNHLY, CDR2 FYNNEI. V was shortened by 7 bases and J by 0 bases, with 13 bases between the two germline ends. As DNA, the CDR3 is TGTGCCAGCAAAGGAACTACGAGCTCCTATAATTCACCCCTCCACTTT. Translating it yields CASKGTTSSYNSPLHF.

This clone has only a few counts. The V and J genes are TRBV5-1 and TRBJ1-2, with D unresolved. This CDR3 has 14 amino acids. V shed 4 bases and J shed 4 bases, with 14 bases lying between them. Germline V CDR1 and CDR2: SGHRS, YFSETQ. The CDR3, as DNA: TGCGCCAGCAGCCCCTCTGAGGCCAGCTATGGCTACACCTTC. It specifies CASSPSEASYGYTF.

This clone was observed a handful of times. The chain employs TRBV4-1 and TRBJ2-7; D is perhaps TRBD1 (6 bases). Trimming removed 4 bases at V and 1 base at J, with 23 bases between. This CDR3 spans 18 amino acids. Germline CDR1 is MGHRA and CDR2 is YSYEKL. CDR3 DNA: TGCGCCAGCAGCCTCCTCCCCGGAACAGGGCAAAATTCCTACGAGCAGTACTTC. It specifies CASSLLPGTGQNSYEQYF.

The chain employs TRBV10-3 and TRBJ2-3, with D possibly being TRBD2 (6 bases). V shed 4 bases and J shed 1 base, with 9 bases lying between them. Germline V lookup: CDR1 ENHRY, CDR2 SYGVKD. CDR3 size: 14 residues. CDR3 nucleotide sequence: TGTGCCATCAGTGCTTCGGGGGGCACAGATACGCAGTATTTT. This codes for CAISASGGTDTQYF.

There are a few counts of this clone. The rearrangement joins TRBV7-3 to TRBJ2-3; 7 bases are a match to TRBD2. This CDR3 has 14 amino acids. Looked up from germline, CDR1 is SGHTA and CDR2 is FQGTGA. The junction had 3 bases not matched to a gene; V was cut back by 5 bases and J by 1 base. Here the CDR3 reads CASSVTSGTDTQYF. The CDR3 nucleotides are TGTGCCAGCAGCGTTACTAGCGGCACAGATACGCAGTATTTT.

The chain combines TRBV7-7 with TRBJ2-3; a weak D match, TRBD2 (5 bases). The germline V gene encodes CDR1 SSHAT and CDR2 FNYEAQ (reference sequence). V gave up 5 bases and J gave up 2 bases, with 14 bases separating them. The CDR3 runs to 15 residues. CDR3 region: CASSPLGGLTDTQYF. CDR3 coding DNA: TGTGCCAGCAGCCCACTCGGTGGACTCACAGATACGCAGTATTTT.

The chain couples TRBV7-9 to TRBJ1-2; a weak D match, TRBD1 (6 bases). V lost 1 base to trimming and J lost 4 bases, with 13 bases between them. Per the germline V gene, CDR1 is SEHNR and CDR2 is FQNEAQ (reference sequence). The CDR3 spans 15 residues. CDR3 nucleotide sequence: TGTGCCAGCAGCTTAGACGGGGGGCCTTCCTATGGCTACACCTTC. It yields the protein CASSLDGGPSYGYTF.

The chain has TRBV28 and TRBJ2-7, with 11 bases lining up with TRBD1. Germline V gene data show CDR1 as MDHEN and CDR2 as SYDVKM. Trimming cost V 5 bases and J 13 bases; bases outside gene matches: 13. This CDR3 has 14 residues. The CDR3 spells CASSPRDRGFLGYF. The CDR3 DNA reads as TGTGCCAGCAGTCCCCGGGACAGGGGGTTTCTTGGTTACTTC.

The chain carries TRBV5-6 and TRBJ2-4; D remains ambiguous. The V gene's germline CDR1 is SGHDT and CDR2 YYEEEE. V was clipped by 0 bases and J by 0 bases, with 13 bases between them. The CDR3 runs 17 residues. CDR3 sequence: CASSLDVGGAAKNIQYF. The CDR3 DNA reads as TGTGCCAGCAGCTTGGACGTTGGCGGAGCAGCCAAAAACATTCAGTACTTC.

The rearrangement links TRBV6-6 to TRBJ2-3; 11 bases are shared with TRBD2. V lost 6 bases, J lost 1 base, and 0 bases stayed unmatched. The germline V gene encodes CDR1 MNHNY and CDR2 SVGAGI (reference sequence). The CDR3 contains 14 residues. CDR3 sequence reads: CASRLAGGTDTQYF. The DNA for the CDR3 is TGTGCCAGCAGACTAGCGGGGGGCACAGATACGCAGTATTTT.

The chain uses TRBV4-2 and TRBJ2-2; 11 positions agree with TRBD2. Germline CDR1 and CDR2: LGHNA and YNFKEQ. There are 17 residues in the CDR3. With 3 bases clipped from V and 2 bases from J, the junction kept 5 bases outside the gene matches. Written as DNA, the CDR3 is TGTGCCAGCAGCCATACTAGCGGGGGAGTTAACACCGGGGAGCTGTTTTTT. Amino acid sequence: CASSHTSGGVNTGELFF.

This chain links TRBV14 with TRBJ2-6; no firm D call. This CDR3 spans 16 amino acids. From germline, CDR1 is SGHDN and CDR2 FVKESK. V lost 3 bases to trimming and J lost 0 bases, with 9 bases between them. This CDR3 is CASSHSLGSGANVLTF. CDR3 coding DNA: TGTGCCAGCAGCCATTCCCTAGGCTCTGGGGCCAACGTCCTGACTTTC.

The gene calls are TRBV30 and TRBJ2-7; 10 positions agree with TRBD2. CDR3 length equals 19 residues. Germline CDR1 GTSNPN, CDR2 SVGIG (reference sequence). J gave up 2 bases and V 0 bases, and 16 bases lay outside the gene matches. The CDR3 protein is CAWSVNRGTSGVDPYEQYF. In nucleotides, the CDR3 is TGTGCCTGGAGTGTAAACAGGGGAACTAGCGGGGTGGACCCCTACGAGCAGTACTTC. Supplemented by reference TRBV30 and TRBJ2-7, the full variable domain reads SQTIHQWPATLVQPVGSPLSLECTVEGTSNPNLYWYRQAAGRGLQLLFYSVGIGQISSEVPQNLSASRPQDRQFILSSKKLLLSDSGFYLCAWSVNRGTSGVDPYEQYFGPGTRLTVT.

This chain connects TRBV5-1 to TRBJ1-2; D is unresolved. Germline V gives CDR1 SGHRS, CDR2 YFSETQ. This CDR3 is built from 14 residues. V was cut by 4 bases and J by 2 bases, with 12 bases left in between. In nucleotides, the CDR3 is TGCGCCAGCAGCCCGGCCCGGGGAAACTATGGCTACACCTTC. Translation gives CASSPARGNYGYTF.

This chain uses TRBV7-9 with TRBJ2-6; no clear D gene. Trimming shortened V by 1 base and J by 0 bases, and 4 bases separated the two germline ends. From germline, CDR1 is SEHNR and CDR2 FQNEAQ (reference sequence). The CDR3 consists of 15 residues. CDR3: CASSLVRSGANVLTF. The CDR3 bases are TGTGCCAGCAGCTTAGTGCGCTCTGGGGCCAACGTCCTGACTTTC.